This TCR beta chain was captured by sequencing in a study of shared clonotypes between healthy human individuals. The material for each subset, its genomic DNA, was split evenly across several immunoSEQ plates. TCRdb's copy holds only in-frame clones and misses some; the assay was immunoSEQ multiplex PCR. The sample shows some 2 million clones, about 95% of them seen only once. CD45RO negativity and positive selection for CCR7 defined naive CD8 cells, a population that excluded terminally differentiated effector memory CD45RA+ cells. Adult donors, all healthy and HIV-negative, had no recent acute infections or vaccinations. The CDR3 runs 17 residues. Trimming removed 1 base at V and 2 bases at J, with 14 bases between. Germline V lookup: CDR1 LGHNT, CDR2 FRNRAP.

Sequencing was carried out using naive CD8+ T cells sorted from blood. This clonotype originated in a man aged 18 to 29 in good health. The J gene is TRBJ2-2, the V gene TRBV12-5, with a possible D match to TRBD1 (6 bases). CDR3 sequence: CASGLAYREGNTGELFF. CDR3 sequence (DNA): TGTGCTAGTGGTTTGGCCTACAGGGAAGGAAACACCGGGGAGCTGTTTTTT.